This T cell receptor beta chain is from a study of blood T cells in healthy people across ages. Then a second PCR, running roughly 7 to 11 cycles, was carried out with a sample-barcoded 5' primer and a J-beta primer mix. TCRdb re-analysed the 5' RACE reads in MiXCR, keeping a single row per CDR3 protein. Found here are about 1.6 million distinct CDR3 sequences, 30% to 40% of them singletons; the top ten hold roughly 12%. The receptor was derived from a woman aged 25 to 39 in good health. Sequencing was carried out using blood.

The CDR3 sequence: CASSLVAGLSTGAQYF. The CDR3 coding sequence is TGTGCCAGCAGCTTGGTAGCGGGCCTCAGCACAGGTGCGCAGTATTTT. The rearrangement links TRBV5-4 to TRBJ2-3; 7 bases fit TRBD2. The germline CDR1 and CDR2 sequences are SGHNT and YYREEE (reference sequence). The J segment lost 10 bases and the V segment lost 0 bases, leaving 14 bases of the junction unmatched. There are 16 residues in the CDR3.